A single sample is the source of the 5 T cell receptor beta chains below, sequenced in a study of blood T cell repertoires in COVID-19. Only in-frame clones appear in the TCRdb table, and some are missing; sequencing was by immunoSEQ multiplex PCR. Here the sample spans roughly 100,000 clones, approximately 88% being singletons. Sequenced sample: peripheral blood. These receptors all stem from a human donor in a cohort sampled during active COVID-19.

The rearrangement links TRBV18 to TRBJ1-4; D possibly corresponds to TRBD1 (6 bases). Germline-derived CDR1 and CDR2 are KGHSH and LQKENI. This CDR3 contains 15 residues. V was pared by 3 bases and J by 7 bases, with 15 bases between. CDR3 amino acids: CASSPAIGGSEKLFF. DNA of the CDR3: TGTGCCAGCTCACCGGCTATTGGGGGCAGTGAAAAACTGTTTTTT.

V is TRBV3-1 (or the pseudogene TRBV3-2) and J is TRBJ1-2, with a possible D match to TRBD1 (6 bases). Germline-derived CDR1 and CDR2 are LGHDT and YNNKEL (reference sequence). CDR3 size: 13 residues. V was trimmed by 2 bases and J by 8 bases, leaving 12 bases between them. The CDR3 loop is CASSQLQGSGYTF. CDR3 DNA sequence: TGTGCCAGCAGCCAACTACAGGGTTCGGGCTACACCTTC.

In its sample, this clone was seen once. The V call is TRBV11-2, the J call TRBJ1-1, with D possibly matching TRBD1 (5 bases). V lost 6 bases to trimming and J lost 1 base, with 12 bases between them. Germline V lookup: CDR1 SGHAT, CDR2 FQNNGV. The CDR3 contains 14 residues. Here the CDR3 reads CASSYRTPNTEAFF. CDR3 nucleotide sequence: TGTGCCAGCAGTTACCGGACACCGAACACTGAAGCTTTCTTT.

A single count supports this clone. This chain uses TRBV2 with TRBJ1-2; D gene uncertain. CDR1 and CDR2 (germline): SNHLY, FYNNEI. V lost 4 bases, J lost 4 bases, and 10 bases lay in between. This CDR3 has 13 residues. DNA of the CDR3: TGTGCCAGCAGTGGCGGGCTACGCTATGGCTACACCTTC. It is translated as CASSGGLRYGYTF.

This chain joins TRBV5-5 and TRBJ1-6, with a tentative D call TRBD1 (5 bases). The CDR3 has 17 amino acids. CDR1 and CDR2 from the germline V gene are SGHKS and YYEKEE (reference sequence). V lost 4 bases to trimming and J lost 2 bases, with 16 bases between them. The CDR3 region is CASSPRGASPYNSPLHF. CDR3 bases: TGTGCCAGCAGCCCCCGCGGGGCGAGTCCCTATAATTCACCCCTCCACTTT.